This T cell receptor (beta chain) emerged from a study of T cell clonotyping in hematopoietic cell transplantation. Study outcomes and limitations: Cells were unsorted, so CD4 and CD8 contributions were not separated. Recipient TCR diversity dropped after transplant; expanded clonotypes rose from day 30 to 180. Graft donor and pretransplant recipient Inverse Simpson Index values predicted broader posttransplant TCR diversity. At the given depth, recipient repertoires were over 95% de novo clonotypes.

Method: immunoSEQ multiplex PCR; TCRdb's copy keeps in-frame clones and lacks some. In the table there are roughly 42,000 clones, about 93% of which are singletons. Germline assignment: CDR1 SQVTM and CDR2 ANQGSEA. Trimming took 4 bases from V and 2 from J, leaving 17 bases between them. The CDR3 has 15 residues. Points on this clone: Its target is not known.

The rearrangement joins TRBV29-1 to TRBJ1-2; D gene unclear. This TCR came from a woman aged 50 to 60 in good health. Some clones in this sample may be carry-over from other donors' samples. Material for sequencing was peripheral blood mononuclear cells. The CDR3 DNA reads as TGCAGCGTTGGGTTTCACGGGATTTCCAACTATGGCTACACCTTC. This translates into CSVGFHGISNYGYTF.